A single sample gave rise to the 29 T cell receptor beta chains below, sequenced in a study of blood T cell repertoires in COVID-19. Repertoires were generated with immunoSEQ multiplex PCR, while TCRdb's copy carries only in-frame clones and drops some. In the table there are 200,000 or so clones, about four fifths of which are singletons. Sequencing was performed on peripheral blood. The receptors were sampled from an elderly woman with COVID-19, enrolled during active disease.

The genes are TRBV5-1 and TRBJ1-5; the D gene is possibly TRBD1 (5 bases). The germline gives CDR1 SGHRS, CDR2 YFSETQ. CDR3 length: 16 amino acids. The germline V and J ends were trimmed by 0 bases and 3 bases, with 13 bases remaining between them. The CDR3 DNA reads TGCGCCAGCAGCTTGGCCCCGACAGCGAACAATCAGCCCCAGCATTTT. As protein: CASSLAPTANNQPQHF.

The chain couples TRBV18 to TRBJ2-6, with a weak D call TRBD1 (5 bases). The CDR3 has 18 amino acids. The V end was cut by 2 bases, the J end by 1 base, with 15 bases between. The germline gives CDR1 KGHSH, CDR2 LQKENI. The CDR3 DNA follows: TGTGCCAGCTCACCATCAACAGGTGCCTTTTCTGGGGCCAACGTCCTGACTTTC. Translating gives CASSPSTGAFSGANVLTF.

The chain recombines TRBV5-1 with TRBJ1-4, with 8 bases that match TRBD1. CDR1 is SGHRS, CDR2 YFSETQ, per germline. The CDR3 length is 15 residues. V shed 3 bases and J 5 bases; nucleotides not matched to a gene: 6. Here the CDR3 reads CASSSTGDRNEKLFF. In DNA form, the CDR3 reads TGCGCCAGCAGCTCGACAGGGGACCGAAATGAAAAACTGTTTTTT. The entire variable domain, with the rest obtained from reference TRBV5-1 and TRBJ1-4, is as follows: KAGVTQTPRYLIKTRGQQVTLSCSPISGHRSVSWYQQTPGQGLQFLFEYFSETQRNKGNFPGRFSGRQFSNSRSEMNVSTLELGDSALYLCASSSTGDRNEKLFFGSGTQLSVL.

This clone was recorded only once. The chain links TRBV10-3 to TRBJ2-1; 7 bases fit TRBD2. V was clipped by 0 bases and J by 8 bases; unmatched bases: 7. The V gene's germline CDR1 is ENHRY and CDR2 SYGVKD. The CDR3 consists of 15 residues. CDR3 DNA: TGTGCCATCAGTGAGTCGGTGCGGGAGTACGATGAGCAGTTCTTC. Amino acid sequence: CAISESVREYDEQFF.

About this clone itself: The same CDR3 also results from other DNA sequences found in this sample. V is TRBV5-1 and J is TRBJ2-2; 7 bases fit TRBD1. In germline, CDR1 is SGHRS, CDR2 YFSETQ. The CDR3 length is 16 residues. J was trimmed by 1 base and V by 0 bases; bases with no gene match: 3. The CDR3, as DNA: TGCGCCAGCAGCTTGGCCGGGACAGTGAACACCGGGGAGCTGTTTTTT. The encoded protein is CASSLAGTVNTGELFF.

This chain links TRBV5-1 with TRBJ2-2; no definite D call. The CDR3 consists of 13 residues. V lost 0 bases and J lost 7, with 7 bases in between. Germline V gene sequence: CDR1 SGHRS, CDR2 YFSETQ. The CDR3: CASSLGVDGELFF. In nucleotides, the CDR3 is TGCGCCAGCAGCTTGGGAGTTGACGGGGAGCTGTTTTTT.

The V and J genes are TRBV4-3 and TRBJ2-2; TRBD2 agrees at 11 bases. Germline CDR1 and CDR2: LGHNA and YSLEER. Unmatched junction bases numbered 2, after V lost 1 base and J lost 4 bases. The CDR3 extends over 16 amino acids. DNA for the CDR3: TGCGCCAGCAGCCAAGGCCTAGCGGGAGGCACCGGGGAGCTGTTTTTT. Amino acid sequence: CASSQGLAGGTGELFF.

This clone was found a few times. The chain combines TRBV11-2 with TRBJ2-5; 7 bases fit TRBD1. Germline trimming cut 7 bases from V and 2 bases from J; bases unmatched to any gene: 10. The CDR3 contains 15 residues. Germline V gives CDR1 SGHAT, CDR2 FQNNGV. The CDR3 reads CASTQRGQVQETQYF. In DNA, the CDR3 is TGTGCCAGCACCCAAAGGGGGCAGGTACAAGAGACCCAGTACTTC.

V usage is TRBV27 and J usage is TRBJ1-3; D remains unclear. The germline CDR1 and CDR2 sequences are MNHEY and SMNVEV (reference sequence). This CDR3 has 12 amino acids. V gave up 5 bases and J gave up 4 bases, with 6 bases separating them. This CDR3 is CASSGEGNTIYF. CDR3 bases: TGTGCCAGCAGTGGGGAGGGAAACACCATATATTTT.

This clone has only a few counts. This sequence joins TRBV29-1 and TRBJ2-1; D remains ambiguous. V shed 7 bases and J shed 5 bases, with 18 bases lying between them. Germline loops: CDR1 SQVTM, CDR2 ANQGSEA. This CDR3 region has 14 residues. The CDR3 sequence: CSAPLPTGHNEQFF. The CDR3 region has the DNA TGCAGCGCCCCATTGCCCACTGGTCACAATGAGCAGTTCTTC.

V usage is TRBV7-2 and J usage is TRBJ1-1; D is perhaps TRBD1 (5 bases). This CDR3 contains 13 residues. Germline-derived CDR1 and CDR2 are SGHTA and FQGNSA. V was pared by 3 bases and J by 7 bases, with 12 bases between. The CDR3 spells CASSFPEQVEAFF. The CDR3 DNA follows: TGTGCCAGCAGCTTTCCGGAACAGGTTGAAGCTTTCTTT.

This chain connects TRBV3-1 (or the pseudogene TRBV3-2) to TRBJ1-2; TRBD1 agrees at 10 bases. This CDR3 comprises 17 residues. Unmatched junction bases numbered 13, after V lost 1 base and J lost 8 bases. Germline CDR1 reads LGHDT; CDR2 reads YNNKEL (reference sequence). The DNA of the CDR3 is TGTGCCAGCAGCCAAGGCCACACCTGTGACAGGGGGCGCGGCTACACCTTC. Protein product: CASSQGHTCDRGRGYTF.

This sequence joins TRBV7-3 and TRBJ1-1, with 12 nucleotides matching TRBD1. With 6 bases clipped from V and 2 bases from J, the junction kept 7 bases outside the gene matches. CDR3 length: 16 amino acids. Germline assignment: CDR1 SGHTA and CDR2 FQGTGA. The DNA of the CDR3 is TGTGCCAGCAGGACCGGGACAGGGGGCCCAAACACTGAAGCTTTCTTT. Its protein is CASRTGTGGPNTEAFF. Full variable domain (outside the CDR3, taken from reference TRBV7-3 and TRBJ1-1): GAGVSQTPSNKVTEKGKYVELRCDPISGHTALYWYRQSLGQGPEFLIYFQGTGAADDSGLPNDRFFAVRPEGSVSTLKIQRTERGDSAVYLCASRTGTGGPNTEAFFGQGTRLTVV.

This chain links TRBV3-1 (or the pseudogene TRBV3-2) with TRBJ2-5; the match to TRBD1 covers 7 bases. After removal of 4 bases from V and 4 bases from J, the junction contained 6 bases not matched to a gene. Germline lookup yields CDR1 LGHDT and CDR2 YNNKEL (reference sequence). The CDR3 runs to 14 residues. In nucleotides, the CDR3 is TGTGCCAGCAGCCCGACAGGGAGTGGAGAGACCCAGTACTTC. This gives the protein CASSPTGSGETQYF.

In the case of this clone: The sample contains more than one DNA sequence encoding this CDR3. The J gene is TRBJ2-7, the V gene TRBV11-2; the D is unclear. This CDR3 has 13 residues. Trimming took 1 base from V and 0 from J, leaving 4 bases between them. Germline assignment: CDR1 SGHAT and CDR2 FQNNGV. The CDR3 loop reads CASSLGHSYEQYF. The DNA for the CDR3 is TGTGCCAGCAGCTTAGGACACTCCTACGAGCAGTACTTC.

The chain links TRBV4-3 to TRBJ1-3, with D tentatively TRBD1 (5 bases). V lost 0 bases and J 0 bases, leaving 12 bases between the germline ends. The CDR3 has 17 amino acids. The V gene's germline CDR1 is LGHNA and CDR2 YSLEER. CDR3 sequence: CASSQDDGGISGNTIYF. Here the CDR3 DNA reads TGCGCCAGCAGCCAAGATGACGGGGGGATCTCTGGAAACACCATATATTTT.

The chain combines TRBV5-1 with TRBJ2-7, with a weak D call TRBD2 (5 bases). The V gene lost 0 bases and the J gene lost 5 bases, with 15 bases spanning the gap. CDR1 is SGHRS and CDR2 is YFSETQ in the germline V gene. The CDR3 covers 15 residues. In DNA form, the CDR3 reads TGCGCCAGCAGCTTGGCACGGGGTACCCCCGACGAGCAGTACTTC. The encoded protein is CASSLARGTPDEQYF.

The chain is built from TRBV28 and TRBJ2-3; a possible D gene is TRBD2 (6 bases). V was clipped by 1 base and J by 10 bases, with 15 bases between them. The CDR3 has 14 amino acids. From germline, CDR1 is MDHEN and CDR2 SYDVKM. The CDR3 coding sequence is TGTGCCAGCAGTTTATCCGGGACTTCTCGGGCGCAGTATTTT. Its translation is CASSLSGTSRAQYF.

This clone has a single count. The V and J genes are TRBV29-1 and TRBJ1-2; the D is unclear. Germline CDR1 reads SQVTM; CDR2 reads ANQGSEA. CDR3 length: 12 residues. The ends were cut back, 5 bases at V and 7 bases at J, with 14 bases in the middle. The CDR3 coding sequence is TGCAGCGTTCCAGACGACGAGGTTGGCTACACCTTC. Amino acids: CSVPDDEVGYTF.

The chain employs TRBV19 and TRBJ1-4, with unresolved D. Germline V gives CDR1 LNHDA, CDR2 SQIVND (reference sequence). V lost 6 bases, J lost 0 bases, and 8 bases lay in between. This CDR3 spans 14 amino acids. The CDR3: CASRSGTTNEKLFF. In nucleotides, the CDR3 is TGTGCCAGTAGGTCCGGGACAACTAATGAAAAACTGTTTTTT. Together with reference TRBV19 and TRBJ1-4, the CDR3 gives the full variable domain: DGGITQSPKYLFRKEGQNVTLSCEQNLNHDAMYWYRQDPGQGLRLIYYSQIVNDFQKGDIAEGYSVSREKKESFPLTVTSAQKNPTAFYLCASRSGTTNEKLFFGSGTQLSVL.

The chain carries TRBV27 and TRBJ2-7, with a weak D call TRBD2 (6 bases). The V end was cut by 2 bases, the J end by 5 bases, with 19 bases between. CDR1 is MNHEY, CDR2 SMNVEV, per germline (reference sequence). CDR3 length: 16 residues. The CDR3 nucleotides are TGTGCCAGCAGTTTAGCACGAACCGGGGGTAACAACGAGCAGTACTTC. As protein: CASSLARTGGNNEQYF.

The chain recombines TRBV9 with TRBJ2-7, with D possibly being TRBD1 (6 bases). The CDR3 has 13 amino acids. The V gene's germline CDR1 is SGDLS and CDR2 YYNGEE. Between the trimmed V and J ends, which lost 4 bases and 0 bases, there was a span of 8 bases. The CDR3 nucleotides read TGTGCCAGCAGCCCGGACAGCTCCTACGAGCAGTACTTC. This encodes CASSPDSSYEQYF.

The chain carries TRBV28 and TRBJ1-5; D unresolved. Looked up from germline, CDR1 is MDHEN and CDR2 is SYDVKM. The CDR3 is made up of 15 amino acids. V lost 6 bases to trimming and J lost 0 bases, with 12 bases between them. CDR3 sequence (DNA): TGTGCCAGCAGACAGTTAACCACTAGCAATCAGCCCCAGCATTTT. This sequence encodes CASRQLTTSNQPQHF.

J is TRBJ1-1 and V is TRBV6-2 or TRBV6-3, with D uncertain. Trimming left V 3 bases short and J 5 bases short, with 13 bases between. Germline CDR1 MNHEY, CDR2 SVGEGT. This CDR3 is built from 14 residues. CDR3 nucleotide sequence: TGTGCCAGCAGTTATTTCGGAGAGGCGACTGAAGCTTTCTTT. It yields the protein CASSYFGEATEAFF.

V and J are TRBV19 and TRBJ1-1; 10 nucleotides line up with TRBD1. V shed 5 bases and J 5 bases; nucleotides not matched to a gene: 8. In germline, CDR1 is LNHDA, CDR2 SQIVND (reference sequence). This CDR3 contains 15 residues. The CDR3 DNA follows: TGTGCCAGTAGTCTCGGGACAGGGGAATGGACTGAAGCTTTCTTT. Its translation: CASSLGTGEWTEAFF.

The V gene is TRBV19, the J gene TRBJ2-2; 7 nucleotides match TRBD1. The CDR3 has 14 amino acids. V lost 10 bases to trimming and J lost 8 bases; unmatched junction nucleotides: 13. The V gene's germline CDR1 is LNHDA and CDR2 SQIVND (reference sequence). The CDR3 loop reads CATSGTATLGELFF. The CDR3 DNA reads TGTGCCACCTCCGGGACAGCGACCCTGGGGGAGCTGTTTTTT.

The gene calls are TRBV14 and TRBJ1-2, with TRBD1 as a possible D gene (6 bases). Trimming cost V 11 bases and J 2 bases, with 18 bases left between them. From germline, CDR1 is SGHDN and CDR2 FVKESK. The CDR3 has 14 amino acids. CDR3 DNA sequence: TGTGCCCTTCAGCCAGGGGACGGCAACTATGGCTACACCTTC. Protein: CALQPGDGNYGYTF.

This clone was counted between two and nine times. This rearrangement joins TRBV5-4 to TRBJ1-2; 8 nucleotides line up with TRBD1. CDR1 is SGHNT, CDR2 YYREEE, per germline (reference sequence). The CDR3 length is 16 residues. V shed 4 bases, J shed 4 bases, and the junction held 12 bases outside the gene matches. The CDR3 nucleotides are TGTGCCAGCAGCCCCAAACGGGACAGGTTGACCTATGGCTACACCTTC. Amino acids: CASSPKRDRLTYGYTF.

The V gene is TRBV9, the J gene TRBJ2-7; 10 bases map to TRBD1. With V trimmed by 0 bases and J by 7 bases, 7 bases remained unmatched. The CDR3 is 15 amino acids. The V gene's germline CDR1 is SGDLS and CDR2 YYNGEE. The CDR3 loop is CASSVDGGQGVEQYF. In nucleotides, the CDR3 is TGTGCCAGCAGCGTAGACGGCGGACAGGGGGTTGAGCAGTACTTC.